The 29 T cell receptor beta chains listed next were all sequenced from one sample in a study of control samples from healthy donors and cancer patients. Clones were sequenced by immunoSEQ multiplex PCR, and TCRdb holds only the in-frame ones, with some missing. The sample lists 100,000 to 150,000 clones; about 92% were seen once. Specimen: blood. The receptor source for this set is a woman in her fifties or sixties in good health.

This clone was found once. The V and J genes are TRBV10-2 and TRBJ1-2; D is unresolved. Between the trimmed V and J ends, which lost 0 bases and 5 bases, there was a span of 7 bases. Germline V gives CDR1 WSHSY, CDR2 SAAADI. CDR3 length equals 13 residues. CDR3 in amino acids: CASSESGLYGYTF. CDR3 bases: TGCGCCAGCAGTGAGTCGGGTTTATATGGCTACACCTTC.

This clone is a singleton in its sample. The J gene is TRBJ1-2, the V gene TRBV6-5, with 9 bases that match TRBD1. CDR3 size: 14 residues. V shed 2 bases, J shed 8 bases, and the junction held 6 bases outside the gene matches. CDR1 and CDR2 (germline): MNHEY, SVGAGI. CDR3: CASSYGGTGKGYTF. CDR3 sequence (DNA): TGTGCCAGCAGTTACGGAGGGACAGGGAAAGGCTACACCTTC.

This clone is a singleton in its sample. This sequence joins TRBV10-3 and TRBJ1-6, with a possible D match to TRBD1 (5 bases). CDR1 is ENHRY, CDR2 SYGVKD, per germline. The CDR3 extends over 13 amino acids. Trimming left V 2 bases short and J 7 bases short, with 6 bases between. CDR3 bases: TGTGCCATCAGTGAGGAGGGGAATTCACCCCTCCACTTT. Its protein is CAISEEGNSPLHF.

The chain couples TRBV5-6 to TRBJ1-1, with no clear D. The CDR3 length is 15 residues. V was clipped by 0 bases and J by 1 base, with 10 bases between them. Looked up from germline, CDR1 is SGHDT and CDR2 is YYEEEE. The DNA for the CDR3 is TGTGCCAGCAGCTTGGATATACGGACGAACACTGAAGCTTTCTTT. Amino acids: CASSLDIRTNTEAFF.

Here the CDR3 reads CASSLNGINTEAFF. In nucleotides, the CDR3 is TGTGCCAGCAGTTTAAACGGAATAAACACTGAAGCTTTCTTT. The chain has TRBV27 and TRBJ1-1; no clear D gene. Germline V gives CDR1 MNHEY, CDR2 SMNVEV (reference sequence). The CDR3 sequence is 14 residues long. V shed 2 bases and J shed 2 bases, with 9 bases lying between them.

The rearrangement uses TRBV9 and TRBJ1-2, with D unclear. Germline V gene data show CDR1 as SGDLS and CDR2 as YYNGEE. Trimming shortened V by 4 bases and J by 4 bases, and 20 bases separated the two germline ends. The CDR3 sequence is 16 residues long. CDR3 sequence (DNA): TGTGCCAGCAGCCCCCATCGACAAGGCCCCGTCTATGGCTACACCTTC. It is translated as CASSPHRQGPVYGYTF.

A word on this clone: At the DNA level, this CDR3 is encoded by other sequences in the same sample as well. J is TRBJ2-2 and V is TRBV5-1, with 7 bases fitting TRBD2. The CDR3 has 15 amino acids. The germline V gene encodes CDR1 SGHRS and CDR2 YFSETQ. V lost 5 bases to trimming and J lost 1 base; unmatched junction nucleotides: 5. The CDR3 DNA is TGCGCCAGCAGGGTGGCGGGGGTGAACACCGGGGAGCTGTTTTTT. This gives the protein CASRVAGVNTGELFF.

Written as DNA, the CDR3 is TGTGCCATCAGTGAGTCCCGACAGGGGCCGAACACTGAAGCTTTCTTT. Its translation is CAISESRQGPNTEAFF. This sequence joins TRBV10-3 and TRBJ1-1; 8 positions agree with TRBD1. Germline lookup yields CDR1 ENHRY and CDR2 SYGVKD. CDR3 length equals 16 residues. V gave up 0 bases and J gave up 1 base; unmatched junction bases: 4.

This chain joins TRBV3-1 (or the pseudogene TRBV3-2) and TRBJ2-5; D gene unclear. Germline values: CDR1 LGHDT, CDR2 YNNKEL (reference sequence). With 4 bases removed from V and 4 bases from J, the gap between germline ends came to 19 bases. The CDR3 extends over 16 amino acids. CDR3 in amino acids: CASSRASTAARETQYF. The CDR3 nucleotides are TGTGCCAGCAGCCGAGCGTCAACTGCCGCACGAGAGACCCAGTACTTC.

The rearrangement joins TRBV5-4 to TRBJ2-3; the match to TRBD2 covers 7 bases. Looked up from germline, CDR1 is SGHNT and CDR2 is YYREEE (reference sequence). This CDR3 has 16 amino acids. The V segment lost 0 bases and the J segment 2 bases; nucleotides outside the gene matches: 6. The CDR3 DNA is TGTGCCAGCAGCTTGGGTAGCGGGCCTATCACAGATACGCAGTATTTT. It specifies CASSLGSGPITDTQYF.

DNA for the CDR3: TGCGCCAGCAGCTTGCTCCAGAACACTGAAGCTTTCTTT. It translates to CASSLLQNTEAFF. The V gene is TRBV5-1, the J gene TRBJ1-1; D gene uncertain. The V end was cut by 1 base, the J end by 1 base, with 5 bases between. The germline V gene encodes CDR1 SGHRS and CDR2 YFSETQ. The CDR3 is 13 residues long. The variable domain in full, completed from reference TRBV5-1 and TRBJ1-1, reads KAGVTQTPRYLIKTRGQQVTLSCSPISGHRSVSWYQQTPGQGLQFLFEYFSETQRNKGNFPGRFSGRQFSNSRSEMNVSTLELGDSALYLCASSLLQNTEAFFGQGTRLTVV.

The J gene is TRBJ2-6, the V gene TRBV5-1; TRBD1 aligns across 7 bases. Germline lookup yields CDR1 SGHRS and CDR2 YFSETQ. The V gene end was trimmed by 0 bases and the J gene end by 0 bases; junction bases not matched to a gene: 0. The CDR3 length is 16 residues. The CDR3 DNA reads as TGCGCCAGCAGCTTGGGGACAGGCTCTGGGGCCAACGTCCTGACTTTC. Translation gives CASSLGTGSGANVLTF.

The chain uses TRBV6-6 and TRBJ2-2, with 9 bases matching TRBD2. Germline V gives CDR1 MNHNY, CDR2 SVGAGI (reference sequence). This CDR3 has 17 residues. The V gene end was trimmed by 5 bases and the J gene end by 0 bases; junction bases not matched to a gene: 7. CDR3 sequence: CASSQRAGGTNTGELFF. The CDR3 region has the DNA TGTGCCAGCAGTCAAAGAGCGGGGGGCACGAACACCGGGGAGCTGTTTTTT.

The CDR3 DNA follows: TGTGCCAGCAGCCCTCGACTAGCGGGAGGAAAAGGGTACCAAGAGACCCAGTACTTC. It translates to CASSPRLAGGKGYQETQYF. This rearrangement joins TRBV3-1 (or the pseudogene TRBV3-2) to TRBJ2-5, with 13 bases that match TRBD2. The CDR3 loop spans 19 amino acids. Trimming at V came to 4 bases and at J to 0 bases, leaving 11 bases not matched to a gene. CDR1 and CDR2 from the germline V gene are LGHDT and YNNKEL (reference sequence).

V is TRBV5-1 and J is TRBJ1-3, with 8 bases that match TRBD1. This CDR3 spans 14 amino acids. V lost 1 base to trimming and J lost 10 bases; unmatched junction nucleotides: 7. Germline CDR1 SGHRS, CDR2 YFSETQ. The CDR3 sequence is CASSLLDREGTIYF. The CDR3 DNA is TGCGCCAGCAGCTTGCTGGACAGGGAAGGGACCATATATTTT.

The chain has TRBV12-5 and TRBJ1-1; D might be TRBD1 (6 bases). The CDR3 is 14 residues long. Between the trimmed V and J ends, which lost 4 bases and 2 bases, there was a span of 11 bases. The germline V gene encodes CDR1 LGHNT and CDR2 FRNRAP. CDR3 residues: CASGYRAQNTEAFF. CDR3 in DNA: TGTGCTAGTGGTTACAGGGCCCAAAACACTGAAGCTTTCTTT. The whole variable domain, remainder taken from reference TRBV12-5 and TRBJ1-1, is DARVTQTPRHKVTEMGQEVTMRCQPILGHNTVFWYRQTMMQGLELLAYFRNRAPLDDSGMPKDRFSAEMPDATLATLKIQPSEPRDSAVYFCASGYRAQNTEAFFGQGTRLTVV.

The chain recombines TRBV15 with TRBJ2-7, with 10 bases that match TRBD1. With 3 bases clipped from V and 6 bases from J, the junction kept 8 bases outside the gene matches. The CDR3 sequence is 15 residues long. Looked up from germline, CDR1 is LNHNV and CDR2 is YYDKDF (reference sequence). The CDR3 spells CATSRTGTGASEQYF. DNA of the CDR3: TGTGCCACCAGCAGGACCGGGACAGGGGCCAGCGAGCAGTACTTC.

J is TRBJ1-2 and V is TRBV11-2; no clear D gene. The V gene's germline CDR1 is SGHAT and CDR2 FQNNGV. Deletions cut 1 base from V and 3 bases from J, with 9 bases between. The CDR3 runs to 14 residues. CDR3 in amino acids: CASSLAPDHYGYTF. In nucleotides, the CDR3 is TGTGCCAGCAGCTTAGCCCCCGACCACTATGGCTACACCTTC.

V usage is TRBV18 and J usage is TRBJ1-2; no definite D call. Trimming took off 1 base at V and 6 bases at J, with 9 bases between the two ends. This CDR3 region has 13 residues. Per germline, CDR1 KGHSH and CDR2 LQKENI. CDR3 DNA sequence: TGTGCCAGCTCACCACTGGTGGCGGATGGCTACACCTTC. Its translation: CASSPLVADGYTF.

The chain carries TRBV19 and TRBJ1-4; 8 positions agree with TRBD1. The CDR3 totals 15 residues. Germline V CDR1 and CDR2: LNHDA, SQIVND (reference sequence). Losses at the gene ends were 4 bases for V and 6 bases for J; bases not matched to a gene: 7. The CDR3 coding sequence is TGTGCCAGTAGTACCCAGACAGGGGCCCATGAAAAACTGTTTTTT. It codes for CASSTQTGAHEKLFF. Using reference TRBV19 and TRBJ1-4 for the parts outside the CDR3, the full variable domain is DGGITQSPKYLFRKEGQNVTLSCEQNLNHDAMYWYRQDPGQGLRLIYYSQIVNDFQKGDIAEGYSVSREKKESFPLTVTSAQKNPTAFYLCASSTQTGAHEKLFFGSGTQLSVL.

This chain uses TRBV10-3 with TRBJ1-6; 9 bases agree with TRBD1. Germline CDR1 reads ENHRY; CDR2 reads SYGVKD. This CDR3 comprises 13 residues. V was clipped by 6 bases and J by 8 bases; unmatched bases: 2. CDR3: CAIRQGADSPLHF. CDR3 DNA sequence: TGTGCCATCAGACAGGGGGCTGATTCACCCCTCCACTTT.

The chain has TRBV19 and TRBJ2-2; D is unresolved. Trimming cost V 7 bases and J 11 bases, with 14 bases left between them. The CDR3 is 12 amino acids. Germline values: CDR1 LNHDA, CDR2 SQIVND (reference sequence). The CDR3 region has the DNA TGTGCCAGTAAGGACCATCAGAGAGAGCTGTTTTTT. It is translated as CASKDHQRELFF.

The table lists this clone with a few counts. The chain employs TRBV7-9 and TRBJ2-7, with 10 positions matching TRBD1. V lost 4 bases to trimming and J lost 1 base; unmatched junction nucleotides: 1. Germline CDR1 reads SEHNR; CDR2 reads FQNEAQ (reference sequence). This CDR3 has 14 amino acids. The chain's CDR3 is CASSSDRGSYEQYF. The CDR3 nucleotides are TGTGCCAGCAGCTCGGACAGGGGGTCCTACGAGCAGTACTTC.

The chain employs TRBV5-1 and TRBJ1-2; TRBD1 matches at 8 bases. Germline CDR1 SGHRS, CDR2 YFSETQ. V was clipped by 0 bases and J by 5 bases; unmatched bases: 6. This CDR3 region has 15 residues. The CDR3: CASSLGTGQQYGYTF. The CDR3 DNA reads TGCGCCAGCAGCTTGGGGACAGGGCAACAATATGGCTACACCTTC.

This clone was counted between two and nine times. The CDR3 DNA reads as TGTGCCAGCAGCGACGGACAGGTCAATCAGCCCCAGCATTTT. Its protein product is CASSDGQVNQPQHF. The rearrangement links TRBV7-9 to TRBJ1-5; TRBD1 matches 7 bases. The CDR3 runs to 14 residues. CDR1 and CDR2 (germline): SEHNR, FQNEAQ (reference sequence). Trimming took 5 bases from V and 3 from J; bases not matched to a gene: 4.

The V call is TRBV9, the J call TRBJ2-1; 8 nucleotides line up with TRBD2. V lost 4 bases to trimming and J lost 2 bases; unmatched junction nucleotides: 5. CDR3 size: 15 residues. Germline V gene data show CDR1 as SGDLS and CDR2 as YYNGEE. CDR3 residues: CASSPRGGAYNEQFF. CDR3 bases: TGTGCCAGCAGCCCCCGGGGGGGTGCCTACAATGAGCAGTTCTTC.

The CDR3 region is CASSPVSETYGYTF. The CDR3 nucleotides read TGTGCCAGCAGCCCGGTTTCAGAAACCTATGGCTACACCTTC. The chain recombines TRBV7-9 with TRBJ1-2, with D hard to call. Per germline, CDR1 SEHNR and CDR2 FQNEAQ (reference sequence). Trimming left V 5 bases short and J 4 bases short, with 14 bases between. The CDR3 length is 14 residues.

V is TRBV30 and J is TRBJ1-6; 7 bases line up with TRBD1. The CDR3 is made up of 13 amino acids. Trimming took 7 bases from V and 8 from J; bases not matched to a gene: 8. Germline-derived CDR1 and CDR2 are GTSNPN and SVGIG (reference sequence). The CDR3 is CAFKGDSDSPLHF. Here the CDR3 DNA reads TGTGCCTTTAAGGGGGACAGTGATTCACCCCTCCACTTT.

This clone was detected only once. The J gene is TRBJ1-4, the V gene TRBV2; the D is unclear. The CDR3 runs to 13 residues. V was shortened by 2 bases and J by 10 bases, with 11 bases between the two germline ends. Germline CDR1 reads SNHLY; CDR2 reads FYNNEI. The CDR3 nucleotides are TGTGCCAGCAGTGAAAACAATATAGGAAAACTGTTTTTT. Translation: CASSENNIGKLFF. The entire variable domain, with the rest obtained from reference TRBV2 and TRBJ1-4, is as follows: EPEVTQTPSHQVTQMGQEVILRCVPISNHLYFYWYRQILGQKVEFLVSFYNNEISEKSEIFDDQFSVERPDGSNFTLKIRSTKLEDSAMYFCASSENNIGKLFFGSGTQLSVL.